The clone carrying this T cell receptor (beta chain) was recorded once. RNA transcripts were the source from which TCR beta CDR3 regions were amplified. First-round RT-PCR employed HTBI primers, with a second-round multiplex PCR after it. TCRdb reanalysed the multiplex PCR reads using MiXCR and keeps one entry per CDR3 protein. The repertoire holds hundreds of thousands of distinct CDR3 sequences, with roughly 40% as singletons. The data derive from a study of Graves' ophthalmopathy and Graves' hyperthyroidism. CDR1 SNHLY and CDR2 FYNNEI come from the germline V gene. This CDR3 comprises 12 residues. Trimming took off 4 bases at V and 8 bases at J, with 11 bases between the two ends.

The sequenced material came from peripheral blood. This receptor was taken from an adult man with Graves' ophthalmopathy. V is TRBV2 and J is TRBJ1-2; D ambiguous. CDR3 in DNA: TGTGCCAGCAGTGGGACGGACTTGGGCTACACCTTC. It translates to CASSGTDLGYTF.